The 7 T cell receptor beta chains below come from one sample, sequenced in a study of blood T cell repertoires in COVID-19. Sequencing used immunoSEQ multiplex PCR; TCRdb keeps in-frame clones, though not all of them. The sample holds approximately 140,000 clones; 87% are singletons and the top ten take over 4%. Sequenced material: PBMCs or T cells enriched from blood (not recorded which). All receptors come from a woman aged 40 to 50 who had been exposed to COVID-19.

The chain joins TRBV5-1 to TRBJ1-2, with D uncertain. Trimming took off 7 bases at V and 5 bases at J, with 18 bases between the two ends. Germline CDR1 reads SGHRS; CDR2 reads YFSETQ. CDR3 length: 14 amino acids. The CDR3 region is CASGPNIFGYGYTF. Here the CDR3 DNA reads TGCGCCAGCGGCCCTAACATCTTCGGGTATGGCTACACCTTC. The whole variable domain, remainder taken from reference TRBV5-1 and TRBJ1-2, is KAGVTQTPRYLIKTRGQQVTLSCSPISGHRSVSWYQQTPGQGLQFLFEYFSETQRNKGNFPGRFSGRQFSNSRSEMNVSTLELGDSALYLCASGPNIFGYGYTFGSGTRLTVV.

The chain combines TRBV7-2 with TRBJ2-1; 9 positions agree with TRBD2. The CDR3 consists of 18 residues. With V trimmed by 5 bases and J by 2 bases, 13 bases remained unmatched. Germline-derived CDR1 and CDR2 are SGHTA and FQGNSA. The CDR3 loop reads CASSPGGASGATYNEQFF. The CDR3 bases are TGTGCCAGCAGCCCGGGGGGGGCTAGCGGGGCTACCTACAATGAGCAGTTCTTC.

DNA for the CDR3: TGTGCCAGCAGTGGGTTTGGAGCAGGGTTGAGAAGTGAAAAACTGTTTTTT. Translated: CASSGFGAGLRSEKLFF. The V call is TRBV2, the J call TRBJ1-4; D may be TRBD1 (5 bases). The V gene's germline CDR1 is SNHLY and CDR2 FYNNEI. V was cut by 4 bases and J by 7 bases, with 22 bases left in between. The CDR3 consists of 17 residues.

This chain links TRBV18 with TRBJ1-3, with TRBD1 matching 12 bases. The CDR3 loop spans 16 amino acids. The ends lost 3 bases at V and 4 bases at J; junction bases unmatched: 4. The V gene's germline CDR1 is KGHSH and CDR2 LQKENI. The CDR3 here is CASSPSGTGGGNTIYF. The CDR3 nucleotides read TGTGCCAGCTCACCTTCCGGGACAGGGGGCGGAAACACCATATATTTT. The variable domain in full, completed from reference TRBV18 and TRBJ1-3, reads NAGVMQNPRHLVRRRGQEARLRCSPMKGHSHVYWYRQLPEEGLKFMVYLQKENIIDESGMPKERFSAEFPKEGPSILRIQQVVRGDSAAYFCASSPSGTGGGNTIYFGEGSWLTVV.

This rearrangement joins TRBV28 to TRBJ1-2; D might be TRBD1 (5 bases). V was cut by 4 bases and J by 2 bases, with 17 bases left in between. Germline V gene sequence: CDR1 MDHEN, CDR2 SYDVKM. The CDR3 extends over 16 amino acids. DNA for the CDR3: TGTGCCAGCAGTTCCCGCTCGGGCAGGGTAAACTATGGCTACACCTTC. Its protein product is CASSSRSGRVNYGYTF.

The chain links TRBV27 to TRBJ2-5; D is undetermined. This CDR3 has 15 residues. Deletions cut 5 bases from V and 5 bases from J, with 18 bases between. Germline V CDR1 and CDR2: MNHEY, SMNVEV (reference sequence). CDR3 DNA sequence: TGTGCCAGCAGTCAAACCCTCGCTAGTGCGGAGACCCAGTACTTC. Residues: CASSQTLASAETQYF.

The chain recombines TRBV7-9 with TRBJ1-2, with 7 positions matching TRBD1. The germline V gene encodes CDR1 SEHNR and CDR2 FQNEAQ (reference sequence). This CDR3 is built from 15 residues. V dropped 4 bases and J dropped 2; count of bases not matched to a gene: 7. The CDR3 nucleotides read TGTGCCAGCAGCTCCACAGGGGAAGGAAACTATGGCTACACCTTC. Encoded protein: CASSSTGEGNYGYTF.